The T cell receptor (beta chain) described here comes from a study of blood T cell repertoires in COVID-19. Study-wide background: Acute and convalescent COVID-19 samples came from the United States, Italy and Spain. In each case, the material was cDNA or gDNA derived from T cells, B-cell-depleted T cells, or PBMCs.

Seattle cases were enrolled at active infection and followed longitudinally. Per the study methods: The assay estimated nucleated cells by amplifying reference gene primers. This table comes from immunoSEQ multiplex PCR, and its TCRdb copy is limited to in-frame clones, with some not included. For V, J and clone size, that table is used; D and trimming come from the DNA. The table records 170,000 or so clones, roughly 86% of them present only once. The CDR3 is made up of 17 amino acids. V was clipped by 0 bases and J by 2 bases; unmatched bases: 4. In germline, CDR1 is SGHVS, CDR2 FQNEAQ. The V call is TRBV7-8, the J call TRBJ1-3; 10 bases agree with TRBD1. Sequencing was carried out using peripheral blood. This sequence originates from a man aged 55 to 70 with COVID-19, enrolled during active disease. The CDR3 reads CASSLAIDRGPGNTIYF. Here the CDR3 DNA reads TGTGCCAGCAGCTTAGCGATCGACAGGGGGCCTGGAAACACCATATATTTT.